One TCR beta chain is described in this entry. No cognate antigen has been identified for it. Base quality data are lacking; no much larger clone is found one base away. The entry originates in a study of CD8 T cells in Susac syndrome (dated by TCRdb to the late 2010s). Notes on the research overall: Among the Susac syndrome patients who were sequenced, clinically active disease was present in over 5 and clinical remission was observed in about eight. Whether CD8+ T cell activation and differentiation in Susac syndrome was antigen driven was tested using repertoire sequencing. At the time of blood withdrawal, Susac syndrome patients were either therapy-naive, taking corticosteroids (with some also receiving IVIg), or on IVIg alone.

High-throughput TCR beta sequencing profiled peripheral blood CD8+ and CD4+ T cells from healthy donors, Susac syndrome patients and multiple sclerosis patients. Recently defined diagnostic criteria for definite or probable disease were met by the Susac syndrome patients. CD8+ TEMRA cells were enriched by FACS, while bulk CD8+ and CD4+ T cells were purified by magnetic negative isolation. Blood was collected in EDTA tubes and processed within 24 hours, with PBMCs isolated through density gradient centrifugation. PBMCs intended for TCR sequencing were cryopreserved in liquid nitrogen and were subsequently thawed in a 37 degrees C water bath. A purity of at least 90% was achieved for sorted or isolated CD4+, CD8+ and CD8+ TEMRA cells. RNA was extracted using the RNeasy kit, and about 0.45 to 1 microgram was reverse transcribed with random hexamers. The immunoSEQ multiplex PCR assay, which covers 54 Vbeta and 13 Jbeta segments, was used to amplify TCR beta CDR3 regions. To correct PCR amplification bias, a synthetic template baseline was used for both primer optimization and computational correction. Processing in the source paper ran as follows. Reads were assigned to V, D and J genes according to IMGT and analyzed in immunoSEQ Analyzer, with only productive sequences retained. Clonality was calculated as one minus the Shannon entropy normalized by log2 of the number of productive unique sequences. For each patient and control, public and private clones were evaluated among the 100 most prevalent clones. A clone was defined as Susac-specific if it was absent from the healthy and MS cohorts, from about 1,100 published viral clones and from other ImmuneACCESS disease sequences. TCRdb ran its own pipeline on the public reads, namely fastp trimming at Q25 and MiXCR clone calling, and kept in-frame beta chains. Every entry covers one CDR3 protein and lists the most common genes and DNA from its rows. In this record, the V and J calls reflect TCRdb's handling and not the investigators' own analysis. This sample lists some 110,000 distinct CDR3 sequences; roughly 95% were detected once. In total, the top ten clones hold approximately 0.15% of the sample.

Study-wide conclusions, independent of this receptor: In the CD4+ T cell repertoire of Susac syndrome patients, clonal expansion was not detected. The TCR sequencing and HLA analysis was acknowledged to have included a relatively small number of individuals.

The sequence came from a human donor with Susac syndrome. The sample taken for sequencing was CD4+ T cells from PBMCs.

The nucleotides read TGTGCCAGCAGCTCCGAAAGGACCTACGAGCAGTACTTC. Its protein product is CASSSERTYEQYF. The chain was built from TRBV5-6 and TRBJ2-7; the D gene cannot be resolved reliably. CDR3 length: 13 amino acids, cysteine to phenylalanine. Only the CDR3 DNA is retained, 39 bases long and in frame from the first base. At the junction V is shortened by 3 bases and J by 2 bases, with 9 bases in between. CDR1 and CDR2 (SGHDT, YYEEEE) derive from the germline V gene.